These 19 T cell receptor beta chains originate from one sample sequenced in a study of CD8 T cells in ankylosing spondylitis. One entry per CDR3 protein, called by TCRdb with MiXCR from the 5' RACE reads. The table has some 220,000 distinct CDR3 sequences, about 10% seen once. The sequenced sample was blood, either unsorted or a sorted T cell fraction (not recorded which). These receptors were collected from a male donor with ankylosing spondylitis or in good health (not recorded which).

The gene calls are TRBV9 and TRBJ1-5; D might be TRBD1 (5 bases). Trimming stripped 0 bases from V and 7 bases from J, with 11 bases between. The CDR3 totals 14 residues. Germline CDR1 reads SGDLS; CDR2 reads YYNGEE. CDR3 in amino acids: CASSVDEGRQPQHF. CDR3 coding DNA: TGTGCCAGCAGCGTAGACGAGGGGCGGCAGCCCCAGCATTTT.

V gene TRBV27 combines with J gene TRBJ2-6; D is uncertain. Germline loops: CDR1 MNHEY, CDR2 SMNVEV (reference sequence). The CDR3 has 15 residues. Trimming stripped 9 bases from V and 0 bases from J, with 12 bases between. The CDR3: CARLIGDSGANVLTF. Written as DNA, the CDR3 is TGTGCCAGGCTGATAGGTGACTCTGGGGCCAACGTCCTGACTTTC. Full variable domain (missing parts from reference TRBV27 and TRBJ2-6): EAQVTQNPRYLITVTGKKLTVTCSQNMNHEYMSWYRQDPGLGLRQIYYSMNVEVTDKGDVPEGYKVSRKEKRNFPLILESPSPNQTSLYFCARLIGDSGANVLTFGAGSRLTVL.

This clonotype appeared many times. The V and J genes are TRBV20-1 and TRBJ2-7; 10 positions match TRBD1. The trim removed 0 bases at V and 6 bases at J, leaving 11 bases unmatched. The germline V gene encodes CDR1 DFQATT and CDR2 SNEGSKA (reference sequence). The CDR3 has 16 residues. The CDR3 is CSARESGTGESGEQYF. CDR3 DNA: TGCAGTGCTAGAGAGTCCGGGACAGGGGAATCAGGCGAGCAGTACTTC.

This clonotype was seen many times. V is TRBV4-1 and J is TRBJ1-2; TRBD1 is a possible D gene (6 bases). V lost 0 bases, J lost 4 bases, and 12 bases lay in between. The CDR3 covers 15 residues. Germline lookup yields CDR1 MGHRA and CDR2 YSYEKL. The CDR3 DNA is TGCGCCAGCAGCCAAGATAGTACAGGGTCCTATGGCTACACCTTC. Translation: CASSQDSTGSYGYTF.

In this sample, this clonotype turned up a few times. The rearrangement joins TRBV30 to TRBJ2-1; D is ambiguous. The V end was cut by 0 bases, the J end by 5 bases, with 8 bases between. Germline-derived CDR1 and CDR2 are GTSNPN and SVGIG (reference sequence). This CDR3 contains 13 residues. The CDR3, as DNA: TGTGCCTGGAGTGTAGGAAGGGACAATGAGCAGTTCTTC. As protein: CAWSVGRDNEQFF.

This clonotype was recorded at least ten times. The CDR3 here is CASSYQGLAGRGEQYF. CDR3 nucleotides: TGTGCCAGCAGTTACCAGGGACTAGCGGGCCGCGGCGAGCAGTACTTC. The chain is built from TRBV6-2 or TRBV6-3 and TRBJ2-7; 12 nucleotides line up with TRBD2. The CDR3 has 16 amino acids. The V segment lost 2 bases and the J segment 6 bases; nucleotides outside the gene matches: 8. The V gene's germline CDR1 is MNHEY and CDR2 SVGEGT.

At least ten counts were recorded for this clonotype. V is TRBV4-2 and J is TRBJ2-1; D is unresolved. This CDR3 contains 17 residues. V lost 4 bases and J lost 5, with 21 bases in between. Germline V gene data show CDR1 as LGHNA and CDR2 as YNFKEQ. CDR3 region: CASSRKETQSANNEQFF. CDR3 coding DNA: TGTGCCAGCAGCCGCAAGGAGACTCAGTCGGCTAACAATGAGCAGTTCTTC.

This clonotype showed up many times. The chain carries TRBV5-1 and TRBJ2-4; 8 bases fit TRBD2. Trimming removed 0 bases from V and 1 base from J; junction bases left unmatched: 3. This CDR3 is 16 amino acids long. Germline-derived CDR1 and CDR2 are SGHRS and YFSETQ. DNA of the CDR3: TGCGCCAGCAGCTTGGTCGGGGGGGCGGCCAAAAACATTCAGTACTTC. It translates to CASSLVGGAAKNIQYF.

V and J are TRBV3-1 and TRBJ2-7; 9 nucleotides match TRBD2. The CDR3 has 15 residues. Germline V gene data show CDR1 as LGHDT and CDR2 as YNNKEL (reference sequence). After removal of 4 bases from V and 7 bases from J, the junction contained 11 bases not matched to a gene. The CDR3, as DNA: TGTGCCAGCAGCCCCTTAGCGGGAGTATTGTGGGAGCAGTACTTC. Protein product: CASSPLAGVLWEQYF.

This clonotype was picked up many times. The chain joins TRBV4-1 to TRBJ2-1; D possibly corresponds to TRBD1 (5 bases). The length of the CDR3 is 14 residues. V lost 4 bases and J lost 7, with 14 bases in between. Germline loops: CDR1 MGHRA, CDR2 YSYEKL. The CDR3 sequence: CASSLLGVGNEQFF. The DNA for the CDR3 is TGCGCCAGCAGCCTCCTAGGGGTTGGGAATGAGCAGTTCTTC.

This chain connects TRBV20-1 to TRBJ1-1, with a tentative D call TRBD1 (6 bases). The CDR3 loop spans 12 amino acids. Trimming stripped 6 bases from V and 0 bases from J, with 8 bases between. The germline V gene encodes CDR1 DFQATT and CDR2 SNEGSKA (reference sequence). The CDR3 nucleotides read TGCAGTGCCGGGACATTGAACACTGAAGCTTTCTTT. Translation: CSAGTLNTEAFF.

This clonotype showed up many times. The chain uses TRBV6-2 or TRBV6-3 and TRBJ2-1, with TRBD1 identical over 10 bases. Germline assignment: CDR1 MNHEY and CDR2 SVGEGT. V lost 0 bases and J lost 3; bases outside the gene matches: 2. The CDR3 contains 16 residues. The CDR3 sequence is CASSYSGTGVYNEQFF. The CDR3 coding sequence is TGTGCCAGCAGTTACTCCGGGACAGGGGTCTACAATGAGCAGTTCTTC.

This clonotype showed up many times. This chain uses TRBV12-3 or TRBV12-4 with TRBJ2-2, with a tentative D call TRBD2 (6 bases). Trimming shortened V by 5 bases and J by 6 bases, and 13 bases separated the two germline ends. CDR3 length: 14 amino acids. The CDR3 coding sequence is TGTGCCAGCAGTGCGGCCGGACTATCCGGGGAGCTGTTTTTT. Its translation: CASSAAGLSGELFF.

This clonotype was found many times. DNA for the CDR3: TGCGCCAGCAGCCAAGTGGTGGGCGAGACCCAGTACTTC. Translated, it gives CASSQVVGETQYF. The genes are TRBV4-1 and TRBJ2-5; D gene ambiguous. Per germline, CDR1 MGHRA and CDR2 YSYEKL. V lost 1 base, J lost 5 bases, and 8 bases lay in between. The CDR3 spans 13 residues.

This clonotype came up many times. This chain connects TRBV7-6 to TRBJ2-3; no definite D call. V lost 1 base, J lost 8 bases, and 16 bases lay in between. CDR1 is SGHVS and CDR2 is FNYEAQ in the germline V gene. This CDR3 region has 15 residues. CDR3 residues: CASSLGLDRSVTQYF. For the CDR3, the DNA is TGTGCCAGCAGCTTAGGCTTAGATAGGTCAGTTACGCAGTATTTT.

The table lists this clonotype with a few counts. The rearrangement uses TRBV5-1 and TRBJ2-2, with 10 bases fitting TRBD2. Germline CDR1 and CDR2: SGHRS and YFSETQ. The CDR3 is 16 residues long. V trimming: 4 bases; J trimming: 7 bases; junction bases outside the gene matches: 10. The CDR3 spells CASSPVLAGANGELFF. CDR3 nucleotides: TGCGCCAGCAGCCCCGTTCTAGCGGGGGCGAACGGGGAGCTGTTTTTT.

This clonotype was observed many times. The chain employs TRBV4-1 and TRBJ2-1; D tentatively fits TRBD1 or TRBD2 (6 bases each). This CDR3 region has 16 residues. Germline CDR1 is MGHRA and CDR2 is YSYEKL. Trimming shortened V by 0 bases and J by 10 bases, and 19 bases separated the two germline ends. CDR3 in DNA: TGCGCCAGCAGCCAAGAGGGGGCGGGATTGTCCCGGGAGCAGTTCTTC. Protein product: CASSQEGAGLSREQFF.

This clonotype was seen ten or more times. The chain combines TRBV3-1 with TRBJ1-2; tentatively, D is TRBD1 (5 bases). The ends were cut back, 3 bases at V and 8 bases at J, with 16 bases in the middle. The length of the CDR3 is 14 residues. Germline V gene sequence: CDR1 LGHDT, CDR2 YNNKEL (reference sequence). CDR3 region: CASSHTGRGGGYTF. As DNA, the CDR3 is TGTGCCAGCAGCCACACCGGGAGGGGTGGCGGCTACACCTTC.

This clonotype has a count of ten or more. The V and J genes are TRBV20-1 and TRBJ1-2, with D possibly being TRBD1 (5 bases). Germline V gives CDR1 DFQATT, CDR2 SNEGSKA (reference sequence). CDR3 length: 15 amino acids. The ends were cut back, 3 bases at V and 1 base at J, with 15 bases in the middle. The DNA of the CDR3 is TGCAGTGCTAGGGACTTTGGGGGAGTTAACTATGGCTACACCTTC. It codes for CSARDFGGVNYGYTF.